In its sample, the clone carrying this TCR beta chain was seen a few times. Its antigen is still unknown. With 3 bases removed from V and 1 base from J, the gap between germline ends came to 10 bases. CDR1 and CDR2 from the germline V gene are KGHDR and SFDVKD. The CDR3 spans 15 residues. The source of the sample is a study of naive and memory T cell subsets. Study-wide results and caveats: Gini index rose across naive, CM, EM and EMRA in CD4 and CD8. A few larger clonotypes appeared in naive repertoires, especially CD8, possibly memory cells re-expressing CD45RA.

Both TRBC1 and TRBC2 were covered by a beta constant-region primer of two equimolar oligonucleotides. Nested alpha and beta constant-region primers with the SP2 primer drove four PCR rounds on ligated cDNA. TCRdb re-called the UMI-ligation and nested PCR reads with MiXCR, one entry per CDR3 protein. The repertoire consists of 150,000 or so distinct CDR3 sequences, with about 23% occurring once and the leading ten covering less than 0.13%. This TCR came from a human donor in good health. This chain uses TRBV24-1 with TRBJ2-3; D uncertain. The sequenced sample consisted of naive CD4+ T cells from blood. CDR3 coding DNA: TGTGCCACCAGTGATAACGGTTTTGGCACAGATACGCAGTATTTT. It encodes CATSDNGFGTDTQYF.